One and the same sample provided the 18 T cell receptor beta chains below, sequenced in a study of T cells in Graves' hyperthyroidism and ophthalmopathy. Amplified TCR beta CDR3 regions derived from RNA transcripts. First-round RT-PCR with HTBI primers amplified the TCR CDR3 region. TCRdb re-derived calls from the multiplex PCR reads in MiXCR, one entry per CDR3 protein. This sample has under 200,000 distinct CDR3 sequences, with 9.4% found just once. What was sequenced was blood. These receptor sequences come from a woman aged 18 to 35 with Graves' hyperthyroidism that later progressed to Graves' ophthalmopathy.

This clonotype came up many times. The rearrangement links TRBV12-3 or TRBV12-4 to TRBJ1-1; 8 positions match TRBD1. The CDR3 has 19 amino acids. V gave up 2 bases and J gave up 1 base; unmatched junction bases: 15. CDR3 sequence: CASSLRYFLGQGQNTEAFF. CDR3 nucleotides: TGTGCCAGCAGTTTACGGTACTTTCTTGGACAGGGCCAGAACACTGAAGCTTTCTTT.

This clonotype was found many times. The chain joins TRBV28 to TRBJ1-2; 9 bases match TRBD1. V was clipped by 6 bases and J by 11 bases; unmatched bases: 10. CDR1 is MDHEN, CDR2 SYDVKM, per germline. The CDR3 runs 13 residues. This chain's CDR3 is CASRASGTGSYTF. The CDR3 region has the DNA TGTGCCAGCAGGGCCTCCGGGACAGGGAGTTACACCTTC.

The J gene is TRBJ1-5, the V gene TRBV7-9, with 7 bases identical to TRBD1. V lost 5 bases to trimming and J lost 7 bases; unmatched junction nucleotides: 8. Per germline, CDR1 SEHNR and CDR2 FQNEAQ (reference sequence). CDR3 length: 14 amino acids. CDR3 sequence (DNA): TGTGCCAGCAGCACACAGGGGACGAGCCAGCCCCAGCATTTT. Its translation: CASSTQGTSQPQHF.

This clonotype was seen ten or more times. CDR3: CASSRDSAPQPQHF. The CDR3 bases are TGTGCCAGCAGTCGGGACAGCGCCCCTCAGCCCCAGCATTTT. The gene calls are TRBV12-3 or TRBV12-4 and TRBJ1-5; 7 positions agree with TRBD1. This CDR3 has 14 amino acids. J gave up 6 bases and V 5 bases, and 7 bases lay outside the gene matches.

This clonotype was detected a few times. This sequence joins TRBV28 and TRBJ1-2; D may be TRBD1 (6 bases). Trimming pared 5 bases from V and 2 bases from J, leaving 18 bases between. The CDR3 runs 16 residues. CDR1 MDHEN and CDR2 SYDVKM come from the germline V gene. The CDR3 DNA follows: TGTGCCAGCAGTCTACCACTGGACAGACCAAACTATGGCTACACCTTC. Translating gives CASSLPLDRPNYGYTF.

The table lists this clonotype with a few counts. The chain has TRBV16 and TRBJ2-3; 10 positions match TRBD2. The CDR3 spans 16 residues. CDR1 and CDR2 (germline): KGHSY, FQNENV. The junction had 5 bases not matched to a gene; V was cut back by 1 base and J by 4 bases. Here the CDR3 reads CASSQFLAGASDTQYF. In DNA form, the CDR3 reads TGTGCCAGCAGCCAATTCCTAGCGGGAGCATCAGATACGCAGTATTTT. Combining the CDR3 with reference TRBV16 and TRBJ2-3 gives the whole variable domain GEEVAQTPKHLVRGEGQKAKLYCAPIKGHSYVFWYQQVLKNEFKFLISFQNENVFDETGMPKERFSAKCLPNSPCSLEIQATKLEDSAVYFCASSQFLAGASDTQYFGPGTRLTVL.

This clonotype came up many times. The V and J genes are TRBV12-3 or TRBV12-4 and TRBJ1-1, with 10 positions matching TRBD1. CDR3 size: 15 residues. With 6 bases clipped from V and 1 base from J, the junction kept 5 bases outside the gene matches. CDR3 in DNA: TGTGCCAGCAGGGGGGACAGGGGACAGAACACTGAAGCTTTCTTT. Protein sequence: CASRGDRGQNTEAFF.

V gene TRBV3-1 combines with J gene TRBJ2-7, with TRBD1 matching 8 bases. From germline, CDR1 is LGHDT and CDR2 YNNKEL (reference sequence). V was pared by 1 base and J by 2 bases, with 10 bases of the junction left unmatched. This CDR3 is 17 amino acids long. For the CDR3, the DNA is TGTGCCAGCAGCCAAGGTTCCCCGGGACAGGTGGCCTACGAGCAGTACTTC. It translates to CASSQGSPGQVAYEQYF.

This clonotype has ten or more counts. The chain is built from TRBV12-3 or TRBV12-4 and TRBJ1-3, with a possible D match to TRBD1 (6 bases). Trimming shortened V by 7 bases and J by 2 bases, and 15 bases separated the two germline ends. The CDR3 spans 15 residues. This CDR3 is CASKGQSIAGNTIYF. Here the CDR3 DNA reads TGTGCCAGCAAAGGACAGTCGATTGCTGGAAACACCATATATTTT.

In its sample, this clonotype was seen many times. The chain has TRBV28 and TRBJ1-3; D not certain. Deletions cut 4 bases from V and 3 bases from J, with 10 bases between. This CDR3 is 14 amino acids long. The germline V gene encodes CDR1 MDHEN and CDR2 SYDVKM. This chain's CDR3 is CASSSTTDGNTIYF. The CDR3 nucleotides read TGTGCCAGCAGTTCGACAACGGATGGAAACACCATATATTTT.

The table lists this clonotype with many counts. This chain uses TRBV7-2 with TRBJ2-1; no definite D call. The ends were cut back, 1 base at V and 0 bases at J, with 7 bases in the middle. This CDR3 has 15 residues. Germline CDR1 and CDR2: SGHTA and FQGNSA. CDR3 loop: CASSLGGISYNEQFF. CDR3 nucleotides: TGTGCCAGCAGCTTAGGCGGAATCTCCTACAATGAGCAGTTCTTC.

This clonotype was seen ten or more times. The V call is TRBV6-1, the J call TRBJ1-4; perhaps TRBD1 as D (5 bases). Germline CDR1 reads MNHNS; CDR2 reads SASEGT. V lost 6 bases, J lost 8 bases, and 16 bases lay in between. CDR3 length equals 14 residues. The CDR3 DNA sequence: TGTGCCAGCAGGGTGGACACGGGGAGAGAAAAACTGTTTTTT. Its protein product is CASRVDTGREKLFF.

On this clonotype itself: The junction shows a germline mismatch at one end, possibly a read error. The rearrangement joins TRBV19 to TRBJ1-6; TRBD1 might be the D (6 bases). CDR3 length: 12 residues. Germline values: CDR1 LNHDA, CDR2 SQIVND (reference sequence). The CDR3 DNA follows: TGTGCCAGTAGCATAGGGGGATCACCCCTCCACTTT. Its translation is CASSIGGSPLHF.

This clonotype has a count of ten or more. V gene TRBV6-6 combines with J gene TRBJ1-2; 8 nucleotides match TRBD1. The junction had 5 bases not matched to a gene; V was cut back by 0 bases and J by 5 bases. From germline, CDR1 is MNHNY and CDR2 SVGAGI (reference sequence). The CDR3 covers 15 residues. As DNA, the CDR3 is TGTGCCAGCAGTTACTCAACAGGGGGAGGATATGGCTACACCTTC. Translated, it gives CASSYSTGGGYGYTF.

This clonotype was recorded at least ten times. In nucleotides, the CDR3 is TGTGCCAGCAGCGAGGGGTATTTAGATCAGCCCCAGCATTTT. It translates to CASSEGYLDQPQHF. This rearrangement joins TRBV12-3 or TRBV12-4 to TRBJ1-5; TRBD1 is a possible D gene (5 bases). The CDR3 is 14 amino acids. The germline V and J ends were trimmed by 6 bases and 5 bases, with 14 bases remaining between them.

The sample holds a few counts of this clonotype. The chain combines TRBV4-2 with TRBJ2-4, with no clear D. The CDR3 runs 15 residues. Trimming stripped 2 bases from V and 1 base from J, with 9 bases between. Germline values: CDR1 LGHNA, CDR2 YNFKEQ. CDR3 loop: CASSQSQTAKNIQYF. CDR3 DNA sequence: TGTGCCAGCAGCCAATCCCAAACTGCCAAAAACATTCAGTACTTC.

V usage is TRBV5-6 and J usage is TRBJ1-3; 7 nucleotides line up with TRBD1. The CDR3 covers 14 residues. Trimming took 0 bases from V and 5 from J; bases not matched to a gene: 2. Germline CDR1 is SGHDT and CDR2 is YYEEEE. For the CDR3, the DNA is TGTGCCAGCAGCTTGGAAGGGGGCAGAAACACCATATATTTT. It yields the protein CASSLEGGRNTIYF.

This clonotype appeared a few times. This chain uses TRBV4-1 with TRBJ2-3; 10 bases align to TRBD2. V shed 1 base, J shed 5 bases, and the junction held 6 bases outside the gene matches. This CDR3 contains 16 residues. CDR1 is MGHRA and CDR2 is YSYEKL in the germline V gene. The CDR3 reads CASSQVAGGLIDTQYF. CDR3 nucleotide sequence: TGCGCCAGCAGCCAAGTAGCGGGAGGACTGATAGATACGCAGTATTTT.